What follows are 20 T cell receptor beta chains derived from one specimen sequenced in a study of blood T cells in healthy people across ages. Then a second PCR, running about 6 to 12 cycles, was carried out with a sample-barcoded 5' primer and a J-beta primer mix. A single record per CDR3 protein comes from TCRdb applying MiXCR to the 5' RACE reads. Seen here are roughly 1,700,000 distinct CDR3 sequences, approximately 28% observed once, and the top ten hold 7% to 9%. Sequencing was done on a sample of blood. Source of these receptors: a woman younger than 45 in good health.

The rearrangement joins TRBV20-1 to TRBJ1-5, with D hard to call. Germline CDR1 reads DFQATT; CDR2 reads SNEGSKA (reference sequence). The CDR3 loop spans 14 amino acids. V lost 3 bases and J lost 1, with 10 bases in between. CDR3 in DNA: TGCAGTGCTAGGACCGAGCTAAGCAATCAGCCCCAGCATTTT. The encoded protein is CSARTELSNQPQHF.

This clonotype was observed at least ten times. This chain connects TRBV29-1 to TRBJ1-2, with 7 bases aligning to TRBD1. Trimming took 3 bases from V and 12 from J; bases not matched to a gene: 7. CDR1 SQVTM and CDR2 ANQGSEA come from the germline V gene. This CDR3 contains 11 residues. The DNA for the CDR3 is TGCAGCGTTGAGGGGACAGAACCCAACACCTTC. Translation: CSVEGTEPNTF.

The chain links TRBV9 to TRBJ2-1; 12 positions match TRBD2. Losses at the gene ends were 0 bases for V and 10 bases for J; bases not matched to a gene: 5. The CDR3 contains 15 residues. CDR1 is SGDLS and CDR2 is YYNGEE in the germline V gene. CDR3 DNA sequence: TGTGCCAGCAGCGTAGCTAGCGGGGGGGCGAAAGAGCAGTTCTTC. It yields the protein CASSVASGGAKEQFF.

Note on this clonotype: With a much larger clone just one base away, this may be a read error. The CDR3 loop is CAGSFMGRDTQYF. For the CDR3, the DNA is TGTGCCGGCAGCTTTATGGGTAGGGATACGCAGTATTTT. The rearrangement joins TRBV11-2 to TRBJ2-3; D ambiguous. Germline CDR1 is SGHAT and CDR2 is FQNNGV. The CDR3 sequence is 13 residues long.

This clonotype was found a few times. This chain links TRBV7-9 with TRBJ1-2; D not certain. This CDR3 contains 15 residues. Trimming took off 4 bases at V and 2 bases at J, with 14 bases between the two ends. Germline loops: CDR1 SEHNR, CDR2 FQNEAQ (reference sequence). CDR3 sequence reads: CASSSVYRKNYGYTF. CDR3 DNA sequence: TGTGCCAGCAGCTCAGTCTACCGCAAGAACTATGGCTACACCTTC.

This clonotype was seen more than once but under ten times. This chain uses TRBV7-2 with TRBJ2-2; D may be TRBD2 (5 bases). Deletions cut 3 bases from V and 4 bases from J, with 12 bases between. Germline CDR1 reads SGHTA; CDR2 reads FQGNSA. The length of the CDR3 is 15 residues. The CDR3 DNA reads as TGTGCCAGCAGCTTGCGGCTCCGGGGCACCGGGGAGCTGTTTTTT. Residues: CASSLRLRGTGELFF. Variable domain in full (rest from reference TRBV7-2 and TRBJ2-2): GAGVSQSPSNKVTEKGKDVELRCDPISGHTALYWYRQSLGQGLEFLIYFQGNSAPDKSGLPSDRFSAERTGGSVSTLTIQRTQQEDSAVYLCASSLRLRGTGELFFGEGSRLTVL.

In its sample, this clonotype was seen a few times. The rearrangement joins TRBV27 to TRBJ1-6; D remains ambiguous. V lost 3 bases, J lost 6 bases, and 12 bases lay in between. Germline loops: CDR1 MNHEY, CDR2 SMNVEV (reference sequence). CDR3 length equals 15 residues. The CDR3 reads CASSFPLDLNSPLHF. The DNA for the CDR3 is TGTGCCAGCAGTTTCCCTTTGGATCTTAATTCACCCCTCCACTTT.

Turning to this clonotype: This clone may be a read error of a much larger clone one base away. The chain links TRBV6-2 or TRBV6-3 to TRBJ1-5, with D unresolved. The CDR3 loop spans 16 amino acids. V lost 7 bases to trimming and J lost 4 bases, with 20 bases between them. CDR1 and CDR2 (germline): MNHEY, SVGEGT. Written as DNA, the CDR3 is TGTGCCAGCACCACTCGACATGGGCCCGCTAATCAGCCCCAGCATTTT. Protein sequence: CASTTRHGPANQPQHF.

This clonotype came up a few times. CDR3 region: CASSEYVADEQFF. In DNA form, the CDR3 reads TGCGCCAGCAGTGAGTATGTAGCTGATGAGCAGTTCTTC. The V and J genes are TRBV10-2 and TRBJ2-1; D gene uncertain. V dropped 1 base and J dropped 8 bases, with 9 bases sitting between them. This CDR3 has 13 residues. CDR1 and CDR2 (germline): WSHSY, SAAADI.

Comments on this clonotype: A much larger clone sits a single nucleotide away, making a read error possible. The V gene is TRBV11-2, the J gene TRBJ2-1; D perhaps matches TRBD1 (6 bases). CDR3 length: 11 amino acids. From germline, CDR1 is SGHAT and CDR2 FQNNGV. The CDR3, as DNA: TGTACCAGCTCTTGGGGGCATGAGCAGTTCTTC. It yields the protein CTSSWGHEQFF.

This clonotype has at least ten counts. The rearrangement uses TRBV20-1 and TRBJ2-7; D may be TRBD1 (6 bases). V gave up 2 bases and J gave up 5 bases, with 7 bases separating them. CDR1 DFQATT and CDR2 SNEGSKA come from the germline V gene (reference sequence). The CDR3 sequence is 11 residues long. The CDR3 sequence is CSARHRDEQYF. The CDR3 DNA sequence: TGCAGTGCTAGACACAGGGACGAGCAGTACTTC.

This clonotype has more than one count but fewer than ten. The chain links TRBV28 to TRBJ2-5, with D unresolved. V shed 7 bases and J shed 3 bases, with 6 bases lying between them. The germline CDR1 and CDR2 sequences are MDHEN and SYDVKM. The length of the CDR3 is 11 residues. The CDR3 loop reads CASTAEETQYF. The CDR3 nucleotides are TGTGCCAGCACTGCGGAAGAGACCCAGTACTTC.

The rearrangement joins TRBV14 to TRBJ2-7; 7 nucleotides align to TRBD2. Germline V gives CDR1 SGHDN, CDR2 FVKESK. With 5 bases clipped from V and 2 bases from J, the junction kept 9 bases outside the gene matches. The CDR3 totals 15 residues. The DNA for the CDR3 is TGTGCCAGCAGCGGGAGGGGACTCTCCGCCTACGAGCAGTACTTC. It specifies CASSGRGLSAYEQYF.

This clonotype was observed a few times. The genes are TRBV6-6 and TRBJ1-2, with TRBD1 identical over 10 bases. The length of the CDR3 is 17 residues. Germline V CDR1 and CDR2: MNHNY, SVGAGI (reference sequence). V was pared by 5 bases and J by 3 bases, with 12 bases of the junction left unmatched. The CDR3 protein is CASSKRGQGNEYYGYTF. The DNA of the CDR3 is TGTGCCAGCAGTAAAAGGGGACAGGGGAACGAGTACTATGGCTACACCTTC.

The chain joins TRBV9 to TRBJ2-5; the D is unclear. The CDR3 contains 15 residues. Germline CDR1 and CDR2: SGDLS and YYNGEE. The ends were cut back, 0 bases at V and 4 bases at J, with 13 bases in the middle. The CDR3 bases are TGTGCCAGCAGCGTAGGATCGAACAGTGGAGAGACCCAGTACTTC. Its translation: CASSVGSNSGETQYF.

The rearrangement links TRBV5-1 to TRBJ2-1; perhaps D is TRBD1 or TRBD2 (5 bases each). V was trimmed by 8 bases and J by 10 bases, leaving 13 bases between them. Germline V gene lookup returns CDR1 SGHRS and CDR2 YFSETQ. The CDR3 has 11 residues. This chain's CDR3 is CASRDGGEQFF. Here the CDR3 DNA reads TGCGCCAGTCGGGATGGGGGAGAGCAGTTCTTC.

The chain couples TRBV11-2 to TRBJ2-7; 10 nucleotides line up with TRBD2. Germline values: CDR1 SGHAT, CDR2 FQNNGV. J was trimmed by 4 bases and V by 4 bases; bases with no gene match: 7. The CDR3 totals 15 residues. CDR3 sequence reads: CASSSPLAGVYEQYF. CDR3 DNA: TGTGCCAGCAGCTCCCCGCTAGCGGGAGTGTACGAGCAGTACTTC.

The chain's CDR3 is CASSWTELNQPQHF. The CDR3 DNA reads TGTGCCAGTTCGTGGACAGAACTGAATCAGCCCCAGCATTTT. The V and J genes are TRBV6-2 or TRBV6-3 and TRBJ1-5; D perhaps matches TRBD1 (6 bases). The CDR3 covers 14 residues. Trimming shortened V by 9 bases and J by 4 bases, and 16 bases separated the two germline ends. The V gene's germline CDR1 is MNHEY and CDR2 SVGEGT.

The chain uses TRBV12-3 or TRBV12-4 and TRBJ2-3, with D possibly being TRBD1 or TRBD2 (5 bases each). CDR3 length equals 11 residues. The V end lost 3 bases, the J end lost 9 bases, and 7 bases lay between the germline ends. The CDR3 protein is CASSFGATQYF. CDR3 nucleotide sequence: TGTGCCAGCAGTTTCGGGGCCACGCAGTATTTT.

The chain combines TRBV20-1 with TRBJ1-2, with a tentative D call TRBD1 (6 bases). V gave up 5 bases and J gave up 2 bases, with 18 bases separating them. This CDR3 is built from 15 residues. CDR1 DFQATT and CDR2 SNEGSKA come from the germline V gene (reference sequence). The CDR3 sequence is CSALPGGQLNYGYTF. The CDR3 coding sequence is TGCAGTGCTTTACCCGGGGGGCAGCTGAACTATGGCTACACCTTC.